The 25 T cell receptor beta chains in this list originate from one sample, sequenced in a study of T-cell memory formation after mild COVID-19. In TCRdb, the 5' RACE reads were re-called with MiXCR into one record per CDR3 protein. The sample yields roughly 560,000 distinct CDR3 sequences, around 21% seen once. Material for sequencing was PBMCs or a T cell subset sorted from them (not recorded which). These receptors were taken from an adult woman who had mild COVID-19 (a few samples of this study predate the infection). Cell type and time point are not known.

This clonotype appeared a few times. The chain couples TRBV7-9 to TRBJ2-7; 9 nucleotides align to TRBD1. V lost 4 bases to trimming and J lost 7 bases; unmatched junction nucleotides: 14. The CDR3 extends over 16 amino acids. CDR1 and CDR2 from the germline V gene are SEHNR and FQNEAQ (reference sequence). CDR3 coding DNA: TGTGCCAGCAGCTCGACCGGGACAGGGACCGCCGGTGAGCAGTACTTC. Translation gives CASSSTGTGTAGEQYF.

This clonotype was seen a handful of times. The chain links TRBV6-5 to TRBJ2-7; 9 positions agree with TRBD1. This CDR3 region has 14 residues. After removal of 6 bases from V and 4 bases from J, the junction contained 7 bases not matched to a gene. Germline V gives CDR1 MNHEY, CDR2 SVGAGI. The chain's CDR3 is CASRRGQGRYEQYF. DNA of the CDR3: TGTGCCAGCAGGCGAGGACAGGGGCGGTACGAGCAGTACTTC.

This chain links TRBV5-4 with TRBJ2-2; perhaps TRBD2 as D (5 bases). In germline, CDR1 is SGHNT, CDR2 YYREEE (reference sequence). Trimming removed 5 bases at V and 4 bases at J, with 12 bases between. This CDR3 contains 14 residues. The CDR3 nucleotides read TGTGCCAGCAGACGGACTGGAGCCACCGGGGAGCTGTTTTTT. It translates to CASRRTGATGELFF.

The V gene is TRBV10-3, the J gene TRBJ2-6; 7 positions agree with TRBD2. Trimming took 0 bases from V and 9 from J; bases not matched to a gene: 5. The CDR3 totals 15 residues. The germline gives CDR1 ENHRY, CDR2 SYGVKD. The CDR3 spells CAISESAGVVNVLTF. As DNA, the CDR3 is TGTGCCATCAGTGAGTCGGCGGGGGTAGTCAACGTCCTGACTTTC.

This clonotype was seen only a few times. The chain links TRBV12-3 or TRBV12-4 to TRBJ2-7; possible D gene TRBD1, 6 bases. Trimming removed 5 bases from V and 2 bases from J, with 13 bases in between. The CDR3 sequence is 14 residues long. In DNA, the CDR3 is TGTGCCAGCAGTACCAAGACAGGTCCCTACGAGCAGTACTTC. Translation: CASSTKTGPYEQYF.

The chain uses TRBV10-3 and TRBJ2-5, with 7 bases that match TRBD2. The germline gives CDR1 ENHRY, CDR2 SYGVKD. Trimming took 4 bases from V and 2 from J; bases not matched to a gene: 4. The length of the CDR3 is 14 residues. CDR3 bases: TGTGCCATCAGTGGGTCAGCGGGGCAAGAGACCCAGTACTTC. It codes for CAISGSAGQETQYF.

This clonotype has just a few counts. The rearrangement links TRBV18 to TRBJ2-7; a possible D gene is TRBD1 (6 bases). Trimming took off 8 bases at V and 4 bases at J, with 15 bases between the two ends. Germline V gives CDR1 KGHSH, CDR2 LQKENI. The CDR3 spans 13 residues. CDR3 bases: TGTGCCAGCCAACAGGGCAACAGGTACGAGCAGTACTTC. Amino acid sequence: CASQQGNRYEQYF.

The chain recombines TRBV7-9 with TRBJ2-1; TRBD2 agrees at 8 bases. The CDR3 sequence is 17 residues long. J was trimmed by 5 bases and V by 5 bases; bases with no gene match: 14. Germline V lookup: CDR1 SEHNR, CDR2 FQNEAQ (reference sequence). CDR3 nucleotide sequence: TGTGCCAGCAGCACTAGGAGCGGGGGCCTTGAAAACAATGAGCAGTTCTTC. It is translated as CASSTRSGGLENNEQFF.

This clonotype was counted a few times. This chain connects TRBV5-6 to TRBJ1-2; 7 bases align to TRBD1. Germline V gene lookup returns CDR1 SGHDT and CDR2 YYEEEE. Trimming cost V 3 bases and J 4 bases; bases outside gene matches: 6. This CDR3 has 14 residues. The CDR3 bases are TGTGCCAGCAGCTGGGGGACAGCGCCCTATGGCTACACCTTC. Amino acid sequence: CASSWGTAPYGYTF. Full variable domain (rest looked up from reference TRBV5-6 and TRBJ1-2): DAGVTQSPTHLIKTRGQQVTLRCSPKSGHDTVSWYQQALGQGPQFIFQYYEEEERQRGNFPDRFSGHQFPNYSSELNVNALLLGDSALYLCASSWGTAPYGYTFGSGTRLTVV.

There are a few counts of this clonotype. The rearrangement links TRBV29-1 to TRBJ1-1; 9 positions match TRBD1. The CDR3 consists of 13 residues. After removal of 5 bases from V and 4 bases from J, the junction contained 5 bases not matched to a gene. Germline CDR1 reads SQVTM; CDR2 reads ANQGSEA. This chain's CDR3 is CSVPGQGPTEAFF. The CDR3, as DNA: TGCAGCGTTCCCGGACAGGGGCCCACTGAAGCTTTCTTT.

The rearrangement joins TRBV3-1 to TRBJ1-5, with 7 bases lining up with TRBD1. V lost 1 base, J lost 4 bases, and 4 bases stayed unmatched. The CDR3 has 15 amino acids. The germline gives CDR1 LGHDT, CDR2 YNNKEL (reference sequence). The CDR3 bases are TGTGCCAGCAGCCAAGGCCCGACAGGGAATCAGCCCCAGCATTTT. Protein product: CASSQGPTGNQPQHF. The full variable domain, in which reference TRBV3-1 and TRBJ1-5 provide the parts outside the CDR3, is DTAVSQTPKYLVTQMGNDKSIKCEQNLGHDTMYWYKQDSKKFLKIMFSYNNKELIINETVPNRFSPKSPDKAHLNLHINSLELGDSAVYFCASSQGPTGNQPQHFGDGTRLSIL.

This clonotype has a handful of counts. The chain uses TRBV28 and TRBJ2-2; 8 nucleotides align to TRBD2. Germline V gene sequence: CDR1 MDHEN, CDR2 SYDVKM. The V gene end was trimmed by 10 bases and the J gene end by 3 bases; junction bases not matched to a gene: 7. This CDR3 contains 14 residues. The CDR3 region has the DNA TGTGCCACCGGACTAGCATTGTACACCGGGGAGCTGTTTTTT. This gives the protein CATGLALYTGELFF.

This clonotype was seen a handful of times. V usage is TRBV29-1 and J usage is TRBJ2-2, with a possible D match to TRBD2 (5 bases). V dropped 1 base and J dropped 1 base, with 13 bases sitting between them. Germline CDR1 is SQVTM and CDR2 is ANQGSEA. The length of the CDR3 is 16 residues. CDR3 residues: CSVEAGSSMNTGELFF. The CDR3 DNA reads TGCAGCGTTGAAGCGGGATCGAGTATGAACACCGGGGAGCTGTTTTTT.

This clonotype has more than one count but fewer than ten. The V and J genes are TRBV4-1 and TRBJ2-5; 8 bases line up with TRBD2. CDR1 is MGHRA, CDR2 YSYEKL, per germline. This CDR3 has 16 residues. Trimming took 6 bases from V and 5 from J; bases not matched to a gene: 14. The CDR3 region is CASRDSRGREGETQYF. CDR3 sequence (DNA): TGCGCCAGCAGAGACTCCAGGGGCCGGGAGGGGGAGACCCAGTACTTC.

Here the CDR3 reads CASTSWDWNTGELFF. CDR3 bases: TGTGCCAGCACCTCCTGGGACTGGAACACCGGGGAGCTGTTTTTT. This chain uses TRBV12-3 or TRBV12-4 with TRBJ2-2; D might be TRBD2 (6 bases). With 7 bases removed from V and 1 base from J, the gap between germline ends came to 13 bases. The CDR3 totals 15 residues.

The V gene is TRBV19, the J gene TRBJ1-5; TRBD1 matches 8 bases. CDR1 and CDR2 from the germline V gene are LNHDA and SQIVND (reference sequence). V gave up 5 bases and J gave up 2 bases; unmatched junction bases: 5. The CDR3 extends over 15 amino acids. The CDR3 coding sequence is TGTGCCAGTAGTTTGACAGGGGTTGGCAATCAGCCCCAGCATTTT. This encodes CASSLTGVGNQPQHF.

This sequence joins TRBV7-8 and TRBJ2-1; 9 nucleotides agree with TRBD2. Per the germline V gene, CDR1 is SGHVS and CDR2 is FQNEAQ. J lost 7 bases, V lost 0 bases, and 13 bases had no gene match. The CDR3 has 18 residues. The CDR3 nucleotides read TGTGCCAGCAGCTTAGCCACTAGCGGGTCAATCCTTCGTAATGAGCAGTTCTTC. This codes for CASSLATSGSILRNEQFF.

This chain uses TRBV6-6 with TRBJ1-1; D remains ambiguous. CDR3 size: 14 residues. V shed 0 bases and J shed 5 bases, with 10 bases lying between them. In germline, CDR1 is MNHNY, CDR2 SVGAGI (reference sequence). The CDR3 region has the DNA TGTGCCAGCAGTTACTCAGCGGAGGGAACTGAAGCTTTCTTT. Translation: CASSYSAEGTEAFF.

This clonotype was observed a handful of times. The rearrangement joins TRBV12-3 or TRBV12-4 to TRBJ1-6; D is uncertain. V was shortened by 6 bases and J by 7 bases, with 13 bases between the two germline ends. This CDR3 comprises 14 residues. CDR3 sequence reads: CASSLGSGNSPLHF. CDR3 DNA sequence: TGTGCCAGCAGCCTGGGGTCCGGGAATTCACCCCTCCACTTT.

V usage is TRBV5-1 and J usage is TRBJ2-5; D is perhaps TRBD2 (6 bases). V was cut by 4 bases and J by 5 bases, with 18 bases left in between. This CDR3 is built from 15 residues. Germline V gene sequence: CDR1 SGHRS, CDR2 YFSETQ. The CDR3 spells CASSTGTPGVETQYF. The CDR3 nucleotides read TGCGCCAGCAGCACCGGGACTCCGGGGGTCGAGACCCAGTACTTC. Combining the CDR3 with reference TRBV5-1 and TRBJ2-5 gives the whole variable domain KAGVTQTPRYLIKTRGQQVTLSCSPISGHRSVSWYQQTPGQGLQFLFEYFSETQRNKGNFPGRFSGRQFSNSRSEMNVSTLELGDSALYLCASSTGTPGVETQYFGPGTRLLVL.

The J gene is TRBJ2-4, the V gene TRBV20-1; D might be TRBD1 or TRBD2, each matching 5 bases. CDR1 and CDR2 from the germline V gene are DFQATT and SNEGSKA (reference sequence). V lost 0 bases and J 4 bases, leaving 13 bases between the germline ends. This CDR3 spans 15 amino acids. The DNA for the CDR3 is TGCAGTGCTAGAGATCCGGGGACCCAAAAAAACATTCAGTACTTC. Encoded protein: CSARDPGTQKNIQYF.

The chain links TRBV5-1 to TRBJ1-1; no clear D. The germline V and J ends were trimmed by 4 bases and 4 bases, with 23 bases remaining between them. The CDR3 contains 17 residues. The V gene's germline CDR1 is SGHRS and CDR2 YFSETQ. CDR3 bases: TGCGCCAGCAGCCCTTTGGGCGTCCGCACTATCATCACTGAAGCTTTCTTT. Its protein is CASSPLGVRTIITEAFF.

The CDR3 region has the DNA TGTGCCAGCACCGGTGCGTTAGAGACCCAGTACTTC. Protein: CASTGALETQYF. The chain uses TRBV7-9 and TRBJ2-5; D unclear. The CDR3 runs 12 residues. Germline CDR1 reads SEHNR; CDR2 reads FQNEAQ (reference sequence). The V end was cut by 7 bases, the J end by 4 bases, with 10 bases between.

The J gene is TRBJ2-5, the V gene TRBV9; 9 bases are shared with TRBD2. The CDR3 loop spans 17 amino acids. V lost 4 bases and J lost 4; bases outside the gene matches: 14. Per germline, CDR1 SGDLS and CDR2 YYNGEE. CDR3 nucleotide sequence: TGTGCCAGCAGCCTACTAGGCTTAGCGGGAGTCCCAGAGACCCAGTACTTC. Residues: CASSLLGLAGVPETQYF.

This clonotype appeared a few times. The rearrangement joins TRBV11-3 to TRBJ2-2; D assignment may be TRBD1 or TRBD2 (5 bases each). V lost 2 bases to trimming and J lost 6 bases, with 19 bases between them. The germline CDR1 and CDR2 sequences are SGHNT and YENEEA. The CDR3 consists of 17 residues. The CDR3 nucleotides read TGTGCCAGCAGCTTAACCAAGTGGGGGTTAGCTGCCGGGGAGCTGTTTTTT. Translated: CASSLTKWGLAAGELFF.